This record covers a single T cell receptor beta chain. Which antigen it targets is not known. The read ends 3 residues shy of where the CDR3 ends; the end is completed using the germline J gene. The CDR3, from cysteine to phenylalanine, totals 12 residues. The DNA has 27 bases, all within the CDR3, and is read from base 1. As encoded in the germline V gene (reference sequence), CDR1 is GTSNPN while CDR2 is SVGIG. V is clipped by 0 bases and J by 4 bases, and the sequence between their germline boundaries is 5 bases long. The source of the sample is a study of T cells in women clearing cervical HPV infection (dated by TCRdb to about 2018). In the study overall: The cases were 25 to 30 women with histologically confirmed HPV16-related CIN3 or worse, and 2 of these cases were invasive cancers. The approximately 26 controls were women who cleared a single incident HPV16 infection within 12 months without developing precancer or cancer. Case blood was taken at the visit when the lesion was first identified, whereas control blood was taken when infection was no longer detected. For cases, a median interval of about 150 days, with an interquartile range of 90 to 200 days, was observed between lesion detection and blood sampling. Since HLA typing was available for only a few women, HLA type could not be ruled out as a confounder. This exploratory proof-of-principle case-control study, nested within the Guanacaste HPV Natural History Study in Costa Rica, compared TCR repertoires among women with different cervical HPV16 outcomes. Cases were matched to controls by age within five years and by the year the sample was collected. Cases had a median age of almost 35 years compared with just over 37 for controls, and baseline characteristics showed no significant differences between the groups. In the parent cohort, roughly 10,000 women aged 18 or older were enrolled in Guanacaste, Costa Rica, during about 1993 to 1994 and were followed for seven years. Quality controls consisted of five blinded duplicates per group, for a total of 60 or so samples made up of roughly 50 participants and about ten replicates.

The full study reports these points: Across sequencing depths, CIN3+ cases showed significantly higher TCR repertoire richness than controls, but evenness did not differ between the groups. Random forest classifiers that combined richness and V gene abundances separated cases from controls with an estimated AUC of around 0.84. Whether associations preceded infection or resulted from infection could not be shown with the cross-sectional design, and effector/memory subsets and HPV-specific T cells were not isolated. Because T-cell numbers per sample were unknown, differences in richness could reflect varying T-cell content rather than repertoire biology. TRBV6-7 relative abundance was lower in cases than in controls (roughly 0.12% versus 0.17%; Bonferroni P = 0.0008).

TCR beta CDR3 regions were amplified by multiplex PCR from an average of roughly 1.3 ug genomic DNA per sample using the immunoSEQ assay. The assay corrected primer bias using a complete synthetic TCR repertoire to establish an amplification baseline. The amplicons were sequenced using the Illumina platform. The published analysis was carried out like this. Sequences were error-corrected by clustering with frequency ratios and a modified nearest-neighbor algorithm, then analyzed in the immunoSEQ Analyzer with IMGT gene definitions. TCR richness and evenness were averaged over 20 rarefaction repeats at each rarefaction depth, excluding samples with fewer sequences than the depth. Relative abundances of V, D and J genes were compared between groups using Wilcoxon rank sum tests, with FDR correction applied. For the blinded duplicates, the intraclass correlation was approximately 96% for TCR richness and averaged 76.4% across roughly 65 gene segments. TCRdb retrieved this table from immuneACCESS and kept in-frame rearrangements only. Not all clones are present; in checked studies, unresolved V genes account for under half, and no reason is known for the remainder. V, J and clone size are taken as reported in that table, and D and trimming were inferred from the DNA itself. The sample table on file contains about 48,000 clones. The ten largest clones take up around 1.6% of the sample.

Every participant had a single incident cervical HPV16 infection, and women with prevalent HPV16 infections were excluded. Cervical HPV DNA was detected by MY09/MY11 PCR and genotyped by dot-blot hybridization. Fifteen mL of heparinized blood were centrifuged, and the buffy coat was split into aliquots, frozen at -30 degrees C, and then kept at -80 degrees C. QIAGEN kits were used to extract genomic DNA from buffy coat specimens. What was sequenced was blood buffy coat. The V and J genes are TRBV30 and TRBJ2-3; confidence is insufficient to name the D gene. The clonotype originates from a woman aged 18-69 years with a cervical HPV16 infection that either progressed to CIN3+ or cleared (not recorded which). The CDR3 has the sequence CAWSVQADTQYF. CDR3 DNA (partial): TGTGCCTGGAGTGTACAAGCAGATACG.